What follows is one T cell receptor beta chain and its context. This sample was included in a study of OX40 agonist ivuxolimab in advanced cancers. Trimming left V 8 bases short and J 7 bases short, with 9 bases between. The CDR3 totals 12 residues. CDR1 MDHEN and CDR2 SYDVKM come from the germline V gene. Autoimmune disease history or systemic immunosuppression excluded patients. Measured with immunoSEQ multiplex PCR; TCRdb has only the in-frame clones, and not every one. Of 90,000 to 150,000 clones in the sample, over 75% were seen once. The clonotype originates from an adult with an advanced solid tumor such as melanoma, head and neck, liver or kidney cancer. Material: CD4+ or CD8+ T cells sorted from blood, obtained in a trial of the OX40 agonist ivuxolimab. This rearrangement joins TRBV28 to TRBJ2-6; D may be TRBD2 (6 bases). CDR3 nucleotides: TGTGCCAGCCGGGGGACCGCCAACGTCCTGACTTTC. It codes for CASRGTANVLTF.